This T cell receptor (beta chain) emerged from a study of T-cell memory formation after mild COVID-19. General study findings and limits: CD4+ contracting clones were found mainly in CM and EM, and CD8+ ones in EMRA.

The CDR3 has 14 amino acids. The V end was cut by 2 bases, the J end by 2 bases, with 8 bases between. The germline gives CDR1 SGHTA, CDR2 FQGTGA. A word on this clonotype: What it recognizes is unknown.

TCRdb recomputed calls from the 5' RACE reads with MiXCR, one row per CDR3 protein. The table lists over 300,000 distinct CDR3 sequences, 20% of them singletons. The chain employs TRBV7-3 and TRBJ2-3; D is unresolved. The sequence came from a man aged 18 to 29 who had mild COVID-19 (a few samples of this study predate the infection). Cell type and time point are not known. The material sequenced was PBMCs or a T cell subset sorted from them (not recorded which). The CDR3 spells CASSLVANTDTQYF. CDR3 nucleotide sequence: TGTGCCAGCAGCTTAGTGGCCAACACAGATACGCAGTATTTT.